The 28 T cell receptor beta chains presented below share a single source sample, sequenced in a study of shared clonotypes between healthy human individuals. Only in-frame clones appear in the TCRdb table, and some are missing; sequencing was by immunoSEQ multiplex PCR. Of more than 2,000,000 clones listed, over 85% are singletons. The sequencing sample was made of naive CD4+ T cells sorted from blood. Subset denoted: CD45RA+ positively selected. These receptors were taken from a man in his late teens or twenties in good health.

The genes are TRBV7-2 and TRBJ1-2; D gene unclear. Germline CDR1 reads SGHTA; CDR2 reads FQGNSA. This CDR3 comprises 14 residues. V lost 5 bases to trimming and J lost 7 bases, with 17 bases between them. The CDR3 nucleotides are TGTGCCAGCAGCCCGCGGGAAACCCTGGGTGGCTACACCTTC. Translated: CASSPRETLGGYTF.

The chain links TRBV28 to TRBJ1-6, with TRBD1 as a possible D gene (6 bases). The CDR3 totals 15 residues. The V end was cut by 4 bases, the J end by 9 bases, with 16 bases between. Per germline, CDR1 MDHEN and CDR2 SYDVKM. The CDR3 bases are TGTGCCAGCAGTTCGTTGGCAGGACAGCGTTCACCCCTCCACTTT. Its protein is CASSSLAGQRSPLHF.

The CDR3 here is CASSPGTGIETQYF. CDR3 DNA sequence: TGCGCCAGCAGCCCGGGGACAGGGATAGAGACCCAGTACTTC. The chain links TRBV5-1 to TRBJ2-5; 9 bases map to TRBD1. Germline V lookup: CDR1 SGHRS, CDR2 YFSETQ. V dropped 4 bases and J dropped 4; count of bases not matched to a gene: 5. The CDR3 loop spans 14 amino acids.

The chain recombines TRBV12-5 with TRBJ1-1; the D gene is possibly TRBD1 (6 bases). V lost 2 bases and J 2 bases, leaving 21 bases between the germline ends. CDR1 and CDR2 from the germline V gene are LGHNT and FRNRAP. The CDR3 is 18 amino acids. CDR3: CASGLLLVPTGSNTEAFF. CDR3 in DNA: TGTGCTAGTGGTTTGCTACTCGTCCCTACAGGGAGCAACACTGAAGCTTTCTTT. Full variable domain (outside the CDR3, taken from reference TRBV12-5 and TRBJ1-1): DARVTQTPRHKVTEMGQEVTMRCQPILGHNTVFWYRQTMMQGLELLAYFRNRAPLDDSGMPKDRFSAEMPDATLATLKIQPSEPRDSAVYFCASGLLLVPTGSNTEAFFGQGTRLTVV.

In DNA, the CDR3 is TGCAGCGCCAAAGGGAGGTTTGGGTACGAGCAGTACTTC. It is translated as CSAKGRFGYEQYF. The genes are TRBV29-1 and TRBJ2-7; maybe TRBD2 (6 bases). Trimming left V 7 bases short and J 4 bases short, with 17 bases between. CDR3 length equals 13 residues. Germline-derived CDR1 and CDR2 are SQVTM and ANQGSEA.

Only a few counts were recorded for this clone. This sample also contains other DNA sequences that code for the same CDR3. The V call is TRBV2, the J call TRBJ2-5, with a tentative D call TRBD2 (6 bases). The CDR3 covers 12 residues. Germline V gene sequence: CDR1 SNHLY, CDR2 FYNNEI. Deletions cut 4 bases from V and 5 bases from J, with 8 bases between. The CDR3 DNA is TGTGCCAGCAGTGTGGGGGGTGAGACCCAGTACTTC. Its protein is CASSVGGETQYF.

In its sample, this clone was seen once. The rearrangement uses TRBV10-1 and TRBJ2-7, with D possibly matching TRBD2 (5 bases). Germline V gene lookup returns CDR1 WNHNN and CDR2 SYGVQD (reference sequence). The CDR3 runs to 15 residues. Trimming pared 0 bases from V and 3 bases from J, leaving 12 bases between. CDR3 region: CASSESNLRGYEQYF. CDR3 nucleotides: TGCGCCAGCAGTGAGTCGAATTTACGGGGCTACGAGCAGTACTTC.

This chain links TRBV6-6 with TRBJ1-2, with D unresolved. CDR3 length: 12 amino acids. V gave up 2 bases and J gave up 4 bases, with 5 bases separating them. Germline V gene lookup returns CDR1 MNHNY and CDR2 SVGAGI (reference sequence). CDR3 DNA sequence: TGTGCCAGCAGTTACGTAGGCTATGGCTACACCTTC. Translating gives CASSYVGYGYTF.

The chain couples TRBV4-2 to TRBJ2-2; tentative D call: TRBD2 (5 bases). With 0 bases removed from V and 6 bases from J, the gap between germline ends came to 17 bases. The CDR3 is 17 amino acids. Germline values: CDR1 LGHNA, CDR2 YNFKEQ. CDR3 region: CASSQDGLAWGAGELFF. In DNA, the CDR3 is TGTGCCAGCAGCCAAGATGGTCTAGCCTGGGGAGCCGGGGAGCTGTTTTTT.

The chain employs TRBV12-5 and TRBJ2-7; TRBD2 aligns across 9 bases. The germline CDR1 and CDR2 sequences are LGHNT and FRNRAP. The CDR3 is 18 residues long. V gave up 0 bases and J gave up 4 bases; unmatched junction bases: 13. CDR3 in amino acids: CASGLVPSTSGVSYEQYF. Here the CDR3 DNA reads TGTGCTAGTGGTTTGGTCCCCTCGACTAGCGGAGTTAGTTACGAGCAGTACTTC.

V and J are TRBV7-2 and TRBJ2-7; either TRBD1 or TRBD2 may fit D (6 bases each). Germline CDR1 reads SGHTA; CDR2 reads FQGNSA. This CDR3 is built from 18 residues. Trimming pared 5 bases from V and 0 bases from J, leaving 23 bases between. CDR3: CASSLHPPGGLSSYEQYF. DNA of the CDR3: TGTGCCAGCAGCCTACACCCCCCCGGGGGCCTCAGCTCCTACGAGCAGTACTTC.

The CDR3 region has the DNA TGTGCCAGCAGCTTAGATTCCGCTAGCGGTTACAATGAGCAGTTCTTC. It yields the protein CASSLDSASGYNEQFF. This sequence joins TRBV11-2 and TRBJ2-1; 7 bases map to TRBD2. Looked up from germline, CDR1 is SGHAT and CDR2 is FQNNGV. V lost 0 bases to trimming and J lost 4 bases; unmatched junction nucleotides: 6. The CDR3 is made up of 16 amino acids. Supplemented by reference TRBV11-2 and TRBJ2-1, the full variable domain reads EAGVAQSPRYKIIEKRQSVAFWCNPISGHATLYWYQQILGQGPKLLIQFQNNGVVDDSQLPKDRFSAERLKGVDSTLKIQPAKLEDSAVYLCASSLDSASGYNEQFFGPGTRLTVL.

The CDR3 loop is CASSLGGSGQETQYF. DNA for the CDR3: TGTGCCAGCAGCTTAGGGGGGTCAGGGCAAGAGACCCAGTACTTC. V usage is TRBV7-8 and J usage is TRBJ2-5; either TRBD1 or TRBD2 may supply D (5 bases each). This CDR3 has 15 amino acids. V shed 1 base and J shed 2 bases, with 11 bases lying between them. The germline V gene has CDR1 SGHVS and CDR2 FQNEAQ.

This chain joins TRBV28 and TRBJ2-3; no firm D call. Trimming removed 6 bases from V and 4 bases from J, with 8 bases in between. This CDR3 is 12 amino acids long. Germline CDR1 MDHEN, CDR2 SYDVKM. The CDR3 region is CASSLAPDTQYF. The CDR3 DNA reads TGTGCCAGCAGCCTGGCCCCAGATACGCAGTATTTT.

The CDR3 region has the DNA TGTGCCAGCAGCTTAGAGGGGTGGGGTCTGGAGACCCAGTACTTC. Its protein is CASSLEGWGLETQYF. This chain links TRBV7-8 with TRBJ2-5; the D gene is possibly TRBD1 (5 bases). The CDR3 runs to 15 residues. The V gene lost 1 base and the J gene lost 5 bases, with 14 bases spanning the gap. In germline, CDR1 is SGHVS, CDR2 FQNEAQ.

About this clone itself: Other DNA sequences in this specimen translate into the identical CDR3. This rearrangement joins TRBV18 to TRBJ1-4; possibly TRBD1 for D (6 bases). This CDR3 is 15 amino acids long. Deletions cut 0 bases from V and 5 bases from J, with 10 bases between. Per germline, CDR1 KGHSH and CDR2 LQKENI. CDR3 nucleotide sequence: TGTGCCAGCTCACCACCTAGGGGGTCGAATGAAAAACTGTTTTTT. This codes for CASSPPRGSNEKLFF.

This chain joins TRBV14 and TRBJ2-3; D remains unclear. The V gene's germline CDR1 is SGHDN and CDR2 FVKESK. V was clipped by 0 bases and J by 1 base, with 8 bases between them. This CDR3 comprises 15 residues. CDR3 nucleotide sequence: TGTGCCAGCAGCCAAGATCTTAAGGGCACAGATACGCAGTATTTT. It yields the protein CASSQDLKGTDTQYF.

The chain couples TRBV5-1 to TRBJ1-1; D unresolved. From germline, CDR1 is SGHRS and CDR2 YFSETQ. V was clipped by 4 bases and J by 4 bases, with 17 bases between them. The CDR3 runs to 15 residues. CDR3 DNA: TGCGCCAGCAGCCTCGCCCCCGTAGGCCCCACTGAAGCTTTCTTT. Its protein product is CASSLAPVGPTEAFF. Supplemented by reference TRBV5-1 and TRBJ1-1, the full variable domain reads KAGVTQTPRYLIKTRGQQVTLSCSPISGHRSVSWYQQTPGQGLQFLFEYFSETQRNKGNFPGRFSGRQFSNSRSEMNVSTLELGDSALYLCASSLAPVGPTEAFFGQGTRLTVV.

The chain employs TRBV11-3 and TRBJ2-3, with 10 bases matching TRBD2. Germline assignment: CDR1 SGHNT and CDR2 YENEEA. This CDR3 is built from 16 residues. The V gene end was trimmed by 1 base and the J gene end by 3 bases; junction bases not matched to a gene: 4. CDR3 in amino acids: CASSLGTSGMTDTQYF. Here the CDR3 DNA reads TGTGCCAGCAGCTTAGGTACTAGCGGGATGACAGATACGCAGTATTTT.

The V and J genes are TRBV18 and TRBJ2-6, with 10 bases matching TRBD1. Germline-derived CDR1 and CDR2 are KGHSH and LQKENI. The CDR3 contains 19 residues. The J segment lost 0 bases and the V segment lost 3 bases, leaving 8 bases of the junction unmatched. The CDR3 loop is CASSPRAGTGDSGANVLTF. DNA of the CDR3: TGTGCCAGCTCACCTCGCGCCGGGACAGGGGACTCTGGGGCCAACGTCCTGACTTTC.

V and J are TRBV4-3 and TRBJ2-5; the D gene is possibly TRBD2 (6 bases). The CDR3 runs to 16 residues. V gave up 1 base and J gave up 2 bases, with 14 bases separating them. Germline values: CDR1 LGHNA, CDR2 YSLEER. CDR3 sequence: CASSQGGSGPQETQYF. In DNA form, the CDR3 reads TGCGCCAGCAGCCAAGGCGGTAGCGGCCCTCAAGAGACCCAGTACTTC.

The chain is built from TRBV2 and TRBJ1-5, with D possibly TRBD1 on 5 matching bases. V lost 8 bases to trimming and J lost 4 bases, with 12 bases between them. Germline V gene lookup returns CDR1 SNHLY and CDR2 FYNNEI. This CDR3 is 13 amino acids long. CDR3 residues: CASAGRRNQPQHF. The CDR3 nucleotides read TGTGCCAGCGCGGGGCGAAGGAATCAGCCCCAGCATTTT.

J is TRBJ2-5 and V is TRBV5-8; perhaps TRBD2 as D (7 bases). This CDR3 region has 17 residues. The V and J ends lost 4 bases and 2 bases respectively, with 21 bases between them. Germline CDR1 SGHTS, CDR2 YDEGEE. Here the CDR3 DNA reads TGTGCCAGCAGCCGTAGCTTAACAGGGAGGGGACAAGAGACCCAGTACTTC. This gives the protein CASSRSLTGRGQETQYF.

The V and J genes are TRBV5-1 and TRBJ1-1, with D tentatively TRBD1 (6 bases). CDR1 SGHRS and CDR2 YFSETQ come from the germline V gene. CDR3 size: 15 residues. The chain's CDR3 is CVGGAGEGCDTEAFF. As DNA, the CDR3 is TGCGTAGGCGGGGCAGGGGAAGGGTGCGACACTGAAGCTTTCTTT.

The rearrangement uses TRBV6-4 and TRBJ1-1; D is unclear. V shed 4 bases and J shed 0 bases, with 6 bases lying between them. The germline V gene has CDR1 MRHNA and CDR2 SNTAGT. This CDR3 is 13 amino acids long. CDR3: CASSGDLNTEAFF. The CDR3 DNA reads as TGTGCCAGCAGTGGCGACCTGAACACTGAAGCTTTCTTT.

This chain uses TRBV7-2 with TRBJ2-5, with 10 bases that match TRBD2. With V trimmed by 5 bases and J by 5 bases, 5 bases remained unmatched. The germline V gene encodes CDR1 SGHTA and CDR2 FQGNSA. The CDR3 has 14 residues. The CDR3 DNA is TGTGCCAGCAGCCCCACTAGCGGGAAGGAGACCCAGTACTTC. Its translation is CASSPTSGKETQYF.

This chain connects TRBV30 to TRBJ1-4, with no clear D. The V end was cut by 2 bases, the J end by 4 bases, with 14 bases between. Germline assignment: CDR1 GTSNPN and CDR2 SVGIG (reference sequence). The CDR3 runs 15 residues. In nucleotides, the CDR3 is TGTGCCTGGAGTTCCAGCAGAGGATTTAATGAAAAACTGTTTTTT. It codes for CAWSSSRGFNEKLFF. Combining the CDR3 with reference TRBV30 and TRBJ1-4 gives the whole variable domain SQTIHQWPATLVQPVGSPLSLECTVEGTSNPNLYWYRQAAGRGLQLLFYSVGIGQISSEVPQNLSASRPQDRQFILSSKKLLLSDSGFYLCAWSSSRGFNEKLFFGSGTQLSVL.

V usage is TRBV10-3 and J usage is TRBJ1-6; 8 bases line up with TRBD1. V was pared by 2 bases and J by 4 bases, with 4 bases of the junction left unmatched. CDR3 length: 16 amino acids. Germline V CDR1 and CDR2: ENHRY, SYGVKD. CDR3 DNA: TGTGCCATCAGTGAGACAGGGGGGCCATATAATTCACCCCTCCACTTT. Its translation: CAISETGGPYNSPLHF.